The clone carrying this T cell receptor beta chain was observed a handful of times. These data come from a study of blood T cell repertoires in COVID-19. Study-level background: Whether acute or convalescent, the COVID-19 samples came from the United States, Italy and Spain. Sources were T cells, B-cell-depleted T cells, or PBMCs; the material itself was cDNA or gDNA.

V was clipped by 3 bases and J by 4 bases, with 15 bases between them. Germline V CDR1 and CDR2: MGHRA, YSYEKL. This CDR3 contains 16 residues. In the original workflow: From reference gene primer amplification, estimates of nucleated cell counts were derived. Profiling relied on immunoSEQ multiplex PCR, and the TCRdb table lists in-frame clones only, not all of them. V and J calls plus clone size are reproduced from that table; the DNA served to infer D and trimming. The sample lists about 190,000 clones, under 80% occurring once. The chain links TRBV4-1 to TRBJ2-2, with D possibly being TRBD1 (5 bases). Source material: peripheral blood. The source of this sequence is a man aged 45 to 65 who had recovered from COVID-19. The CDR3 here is CASSQVPGSVTGELFF. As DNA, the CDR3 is TGCGCCAGCAGCCAGGTTCCAGGGTCAGTCACCGGGGAGCTGTTTTTT.